The 10 T cell receptor beta chains below come from one sample, sequenced in a study of cytomegalovirus exposure and HLA in healthy donors. This PCR relied on a set of 60 Vbeta primers and 13 Jbeta primers. Assay: immunoSEQ multiplex PCR; the TCRdb copy retains only in-frame clones and omits some. Here the sample table reports about 74,000 clones. The sequenced sample consisted of PBMCs. The receptors were sampled from a female donor in good health and CMV-seropositive.

The chain has TRBV9 and TRBJ2-3; 11 bases fit TRBD2. V shed 4 bases and J 2 bases; nucleotides not matched to a gene: 9. CDR3 length: 17 amino acids. Germline V CDR1 and CDR2: SGDLS, YYNGEE. The CDR3 spells CASSSRPGLADTDTQYF. The CDR3 DNA is TGTGCCAGCAGCTCACGGCCGGGACTAGCGGACACAGATACGCAGTATTTT.

The gene calls are TRBV18 and TRBJ2-5, with D possibly matching TRBD1 (5 bases). Trimming left V 3 bases short and J 4 bases short, with 9 bases between. CDR1 is KGHSH and CDR2 is LQKENI in the germline V gene. The length of the CDR3 is 13 residues. The CDR3 DNA reads as TGTGCCAGCTCACCCAACAGGAGAGAGACCCAGTACTTC. Its translation is CASSPNRRETQYF.

V gene TRBV30 combines with J gene TRBJ2-7, with TRBD2 as a possible D gene (7 bases). Germline CDR1 is GTSNPN and CDR2 is SVGIG (reference sequence). The CDR3 runs 14 residues. V was shortened by 0 bases and J by 3 bases, with 12 bases between the two germline ends. The CDR3 DNA reads as TGTGCCTGGAGTGTACGGGGGGCAGACTACGAGCAGTACTTC. It translates to CAWSVRGADYEQYF.

This chain connects TRBV18 to TRBJ2-7, with 8 positions matching TRBD1. The length of the CDR3 is 15 residues. Germline V gene sequence: CDR1 KGHSH, CDR2 LQKENI. Germline trimming cut 0 bases from V and 3 bases from J; bases unmatched to any gene: 4. CDR3 loop: CASSPPDRVGYEQYF. The CDR3 DNA reads as TGTGCCAGCTCACCACCGGACAGGGTAGGCTACGAGCAGTACTTC.

The CDR3 coding sequence is TGTGCCACCCGAAACCTTCCAGGGGGCGCATATGGCTACACCTTC. Protein sequence: CATRNLPGGAYGYTF. The chain links TRBV6-4 to TRBJ1-2; 8 bases are a match to TRBD1. J lost 5 bases, V lost 10 bases, and 15 bases had no gene match. The CDR3 covers 15 residues. The germline V gene encodes CDR1 MRHNA and CDR2 SNTAGT.

The rearrangement links TRBV11-2 to TRBJ2-7; tentative D call: TRBD2 (6 bases). The V end lost 5 bases, the J end lost 1 base, and 12 bases lay between the germline ends. Germline V lookup: CDR1 SGHAT, CDR2 FQNNGV. CDR3 size: 14 residues. CDR3: CASSPLGGSYEQYF. In DNA form, the CDR3 reads TGTGCCAGCAGCCCTTTGGGGGGTTCCTACGAGCAGTACTTC.

The chain is built from TRBV13 and TRBJ2-3; possibly TRBD2 for D (5 bases). V lost 5 bases, J lost 1 base, and 19 bases lay in between. Germline CDR1 reads PRHDT; CDR2 reads FYEKMQ (reference sequence). This CDR3 comprises 17 residues. The CDR3 loop is CASSPGPLEVGTDTQYF. CDR3 coding DNA: TGTGCCAGCAGCCCCGGGCCCTTGGAGGTCGGCACAGATACGCAGTATTTT.

The V call is TRBV19, the J call TRBJ1-2; no definite D call. The CDR3 spans 11 residues. The V end lost 3 bases, the J end lost 7 bases, and 6 bases lay between the germline ends. Germline CDR1 is LNHDA and CDR2 is SQIVND (reference sequence). The DNA for the CDR3 is TGTGCCAGTAGTATTGGGCTTGGCTACACCTTC. It yields the protein CASSIGLGYTF. The variable domain in full, completed from reference TRBV19 and TRBJ1-2, reads DGGITQSPKYLFRKEGQNVTLSCEQNLNHDAMYWYRQDPGQGLRLIYYSQIVNDFQKGDIAEGYSVSREKKESFPLTVTSAQKNPTAFYLCASSIGLGYTFGSGTRLTVV.

The chain couples TRBV5-4 to TRBJ2-7; D is undetermined. Trimming stripped 7 bases from V and 6 bases from J, with 20 bases between. Germline V gene sequence: CDR1 SGHNT, CDR2 YYREEE (reference sequence). The CDR3 contains 14 residues. CDR3: CASGLATPSGEQYF. The CDR3 nucleotides read TGTGCCAGCGGATTAGCAACCCCCTCGGGCGAGCAGTACTTC.

V is TRBV18 and J is TRBJ1-6; TRBD1 matches at 7 bases. Per germline, CDR1 KGHSH and CDR2 LQKENI. The CDR3 totals 16 residues. The V gene end was trimmed by 3 bases and the J gene end by 9 bases; junction bases not matched to a gene: 11. DNA for the CDR3: TGTGCCAGCTCACCGGAAAGGGACAGTCTTCGTTCACCCCTCCACTTT. Translated, it gives CASSPERDSLRSPLHF.